This TCR beta chain was identified during a study of metastatic and nonmetastatic thyroid tumors. Study overall: A comparison of repertoires was made across blood and tumor or nodule tissue from malignant and benign thyroid patients. The study's findings and limits: In both blood and tumor samples, TCR beta diversity was reported significantly higher for malignant than benign nodules.

From the PCR reads, TCRdb re-called clones with MiXCR. The top ten clones hold around a quarter of a sample with some 38,000 clones, over 40% of them seen once. CDR3 length equals 16 residues. Germline assignment: CDR1 SGDLS and CDR2 YYNGEE. Trimming left V 3 bases short and J 4 bases short, with 19 bases between. Prior to thyroid surgery, none of the patients had received any treatment. Worth noting for this clone: As yet, its antigen is unknown.

The J gene is TRBJ1-1, the V gene TRBV9; D is perhaps TRBD1 (6 bases). Sequencing input: tumor tissue. This clonotype originated in a male donor with papillary thyroid cancer or a benign thyroid nodule (not recorded which). Some clones in this sample may be carry-over from other donors' samples. In nucleotides, the CDR3 is TGTGCCAGCAGCGGGGCAGGGGCGACTAAGGTCACTGAAGCTTTCTTT. As protein: CASSGAGATKVTEAFF.